These 27 T cell receptor beta chains were sequenced from one sample in a study of T cells after yellow fever vaccination. One entry per CDR3 protein, called by TCRdb with MiXCR from the 5' RACE reads. This table has about 500,000 distinct CDR3 sequences, 17% appearing once. The starting material was PBMCs, obtained about 5 days after the first yellow fever vaccination. The receptors were gathered from a man between 18 and 29 years old who received the YFV17D yellow fever vaccine.

This clonotype has only a few counts. The gene calls are TRBV3-1 and TRBJ2-2; TRBD1 might be the D (6 bases). V was cut by 4 bases and J by 3 bases, with 15 bases left in between. Germline loops: CDR1 LGHDT, CDR2 YNNKEL (reference sequence). CDR3 length: 16 amino acids. For the CDR3, the DNA is TGTGCCAGCAGCCTGACTTGGGCAGGGGACACCGGGGAGCTGTTTTTT. Translating it yields CASSLTWAGDTGELFF. Using reference TRBV3-1 and TRBJ2-2 for the parts outside the CDR3, the full variable domain is DTAVSQTPKYLVTQMGNDKSIKCEQNLGHDTMYWYKQDSKKFLKIMFSYNNKELIINETVPNRFSPKSPDKAHLNLHINSLELGDSAVYFCASSLTWAGDTGELFFGEGSRLTVL.

This clonotype was seen at least ten times. The V and J genes are TRBV5-1 and TRBJ2-1, with D possibly TRBD2 on 7 matching bases. The germline V gene has CDR1 SGHRS and CDR2 YFSETQ. The ends were cut back, 9 bases at V and 0 bases at J, with 19 bases in the middle. The length of the CDR3 is 16 residues. CDR3 nucleotides: TGCGCCACAGCCTGGGGGGGCGGTAGCTCCTACAATGAGCAGTTCTTC. It yields the protein CATAWGGGSSYNEQFF.

This clonotype turned up a few times. The chain combines TRBV3-1 with TRBJ1-2; D might be TRBD1 (5 bases). Germline assignment: CDR1 LGHDT and CDR2 YNNKEL (reference sequence). There are 14 residues in the CDR3. Between the trimmed V and J ends, which lost 3 bases and 3 bases, there was a span of 11 bases. This chain's CDR3 is CASSQNTGDYGYTF. CDR3 nucleotide sequence: TGTGCCAGCAGCCAGAACACAGGCGACTATGGCTACACCTTC.

This clonotype was counted only a few times. This rearrangement joins TRBV5-6 to TRBJ2-1; the D gene is possibly TRBD2 (6 bases). Germline assignment: CDR1 SGHDT and CDR2 YYEEEE. The CDR3 extends over 15 amino acids. Trimming cost V 0 bases and J 8 bases, with 15 bases left between them. The CDR3 spells CASSLVRGNSYEQFF. In DNA, the CDR3 is TGTGCCAGCAGCTTGGTCCGGGGGAACAGCTATGAGCAGTTCTTC.

The genes are TRBV4-1 and TRBJ2-5; D is possibly TRBD2 (7 bases). Trimming shortened V by 0 bases and J by 4 bases, and 18 bases separated the two germline ends. Germline V gene sequence: CDR1 MGHRA, CDR2 YSYEKL. This CDR3 has 17 amino acids. This CDR3 is CASSQDRRGGGGETQYF. Written as DNA, the CDR3 is TGCGCCAGCAGCCAAGATCGGCGAGGAGGGGGGGGAGAGACCCAGTACTTC.

This clonotype turned up a few times. The chain couples TRBV20-1 to TRBJ2-7; 9 nucleotides agree with TRBD1. The CDR3 length is 15 residues. V gave up 5 bases and J gave up 3 bases; unmatched junction bases: 11. Germline CDR1 reads DFQATT; CDR2 reads SNEGSKA (reference sequence). In nucleotides, the CDR3 is TGCAGTGCTCAGAGGGGACAGGGTGTTGGCTACGAGCAGTACTTC. The encoded protein is CSAQRGQGVGYEQYF.

This clonotype was observed at least ten times. The J gene is TRBJ2-1, the V gene TRBV28; D is uncertain. Trimming stripped 5 bases from V and 8 bases from J, with 7 bases between. CDR3 length: 11 amino acids. Looked up from germline, CDR1 is MDHEN and CDR2 is SYDVKM. CDR3 amino acids: CASSPDHEQFF. CDR3 nucleotide sequence: TGTGCCAGCAGTCCAGATCATGAGCAGTTCTTC.

The rearrangement joins TRBV18 to TRBJ2-2, with a possible D match to TRBD1 (6 bases). The CDR3 extends over 15 amino acids. Trimming left V 4 bases short and J 5 bases short, with 14 bases between. Germline values: CDR1 KGHSH, CDR2 LQKENI. CDR3 nucleotides: TGTGCCAGCTCACTCCAGGACAGATTGACCGGGGAGCTGTTTTTT. Protein: CASSLQDRLTGELFF.

The genes are TRBV21-1 and TRBJ1-6. TRBV21-1 is a recognized pseudogene. The CDR3 is 12 residues long. The CDR3 nucleotides read TGTGCCAGCAGCATGCAGTCCTCACCCCTCCACTTT. Its protein product is CASSMQSSPLHF.

The genes are TRBV7-2 and TRBJ2-2; D is unclear. The V end was cut by 5 bases, the J end by 3 bases, with 4 bases between. The CDR3 is made up of 12 amino acids. Germline V gene sequence: CDR1 SGHTA, CDR2 FQGNSA. Here the CDR3 DNA reads TGTGCCAGCAGCACCTACACCGGGGAGCTGTTTTTT. Translated, it gives CASSTYTGELFF. The full variable domain, rest sourced from reference TRBV7-2 and TRBJ2-2, is GAGVSQSPSNKVTEKGKDVELRCDPISGHTALYWYRQSLGQGLEFLIYFQGNSAPDKSGLPSDRFSAERTGGSVSTLTIQRTQQEDSAVYLCASSTYTGELFFGEGSRLTVL.

J is TRBJ1-1 and V is TRBV24-1; 7 positions match TRBD1. The ends lost 3 bases at V and 4 bases at J; junction bases unmatched: 4. CDR1 and CDR2 from the germline V gene are KGHDR and SFDVKD. There are 14 residues in the CDR3. The CDR3 nucleotides read TGTGCCACCAGTGATCCACGACAGGGCACTGAAGCTTTCTTT. This gives the protein CATSDPRQGTEAFF.

This clonotype was counted between two and nine times. This chain uses TRBV3-1 with TRBJ1-3, with D unclear. Per germline, CDR1 LGHDT and CDR2 YNNKEL (reference sequence). CDR3 length equals 14 residues. V lost 4 bases and J lost 7, with 14 bases in between. The CDR3 DNA follows: TGTGCCAGCAGCCCCGCTTCACCGGGGAACACCATATATTTT. As protein: CASSPASPGNTIYF.

V is TRBV12-3 or TRBV12-4 and J is TRBJ2-2; TRBD2 matches at 9 bases. The junction had 2 bases not matched to a gene; V was cut back by 1 base and J by 5 bases. This CDR3 has 15 amino acids. This chain's CDR3 is CASSLDLAGTGELFF. CDR3 DNA: TGTGCCAGCAGTTTAGATCTAGCGGGGACCGGGGAGCTGTTTTTT.

In this sample, this clonotype turned up a few times. The chain uses TRBV6-5 and TRBJ1-1; D gene unclear. The V gene's germline CDR1 is MNHEY and CDR2 SVGAGI. The length of the CDR3 is 15 residues. The ends were cut back, 4 bases at V and 0 bases at J, with 12 bases in the middle. CDR3 bases: TGTGCCAGCAGTTCCTTTTCCTCATTGAACACTGAAGCTTTCTTT. This gives the protein CASSSFSSLNTEAFF.

This clonotype was counted a few times. The V and J genes are TRBV9 and TRBJ2-1; 16 bases match TRBD2. J was trimmed by 3 bases and V by 2 bases; bases with no gene match: 2. CDR3 length: 17 residues. Germline CDR1 and CDR2: SGDLS and YYNGEE. The CDR3 coding sequence is TGTGCCAGCAGCGTGGGGACTAGCGGGGGGGTCTACAATGAGCAGTTCTTC. It translates to CASSVGTSGGVYNEQFF.

This clonotype showed up just a few times. The rearrangement uses TRBV12-3 or TRBV12-4 and TRBJ2-2, with D unclear. Trimming cost V 4 bases and J 0 bases, with 9 bases left between them. The CDR3 runs to 15 residues. CDR3 sequence: CASSYSTANTGELFF. CDR3 DNA sequence: TGTGCCAGCAGTTATTCCACAGCGAACACCGGGGAGCTGTTTTTT.

This clonotype was found a few times. The chain couples TRBV7-9 to TRBJ2-6; 8 bases fit TRBD1. The CDR3 is 17 residues long. Trimming took 3 bases from V and 0 from J; bases not matched to a gene: 4. Germline CDR1 reads SEHNR; CDR2 reads FQNEAQ (reference sequence). Written as DNA, the CDR3 is TGTGCCAGCAGCTTCTGGACAGGGCCCTCTGGGGCCAACGTCCTGACTTTC. Translating it yields CASSFWTGPSGANVLTF.

The chain combines TRBV12-3 or TRBV12-4 with TRBJ1-1; D is perhaps TRBD1 (6 bases). The CDR3 contains 15 residues. The V end lost 5 bases, the J end lost 5 bases, and 18 bases lay between the germline ends. Written as DNA, the CDR3 is TGTGCCAGCAGTCCCACAGGGCGGGGAGCAACTGAAGCTTTCTTT. Protein: CASSPTGRGATEAFF.

The table lists this clonotype with a few counts. The V and J genes are TRBV7-2 and TRBJ2-3, with D perhaps matching TRBD2 (5 bases). Germline V gene data show CDR1 as SGHTA and CDR2 as FQGNSA. This CDR3 spans 14 amino acids. Trimming cost V 8 bases and J 3 bases, with 15 bases left between them. The CDR3 reads CASATGSKTDTQYF. The CDR3 region has the DNA TGTGCCAGCGCGACGGGGAGCAAAACAGATACGCAGTATTTT. Variable domain in full (rest from reference TRBV7-2 and TRBJ2-3): GAGVSQSPSNKVTEKGKDVELRCDPISGHTALYWYRQSLGQGLEFLIYFQGNSAPDKSGLPSDRFSAERTGGSVSTLTIQRTQQEDSAVYLCASATGSKTDTQYFGPGTRLTVL.

The chain carries TRBV7-9 and TRBJ2-7; 7 positions agree with TRBD1. Trimming at V came to 1 base and at J to 2 bases, leaving 11 bases not matched to a gene. CDR3 size: 17 residues. CDR1 is SEHNR and CDR2 is FQNEAQ in the germline V gene (reference sequence). CDR3 amino acids: CASSLVRVGQGAYEQYV. The CDR3 region has the DNA TGTGCCAGCAGCTTAGTACGGGTGGGGCAGGGGGCCTACGAGCAGTACGTC.

The V and J genes are TRBV19 and TRBJ2-7; 9 nucleotides match TRBD1. Per germline, CDR1 LNHDA and CDR2 SQIVND (reference sequence). V shed 5 bases, J shed 2 bases, and the junction held 7 bases outside the gene matches. The CDR3 is made up of 15 amino acids. CDR3 protein: CASSVYGQGTYEQYF. The CDR3 DNA sequence: TGTGCCAGTAGTGTCTACGGACAGGGGACCTACGAGCAGTACTTC.

This clonotype occurred a few times. This chain connects TRBV7-1 to TRBJ2-4, with TRBD1 as a possible D gene (5 bases). TRBV7-1 is an ORF; its function is uncertain. This CDR3 comprises 22 residues. Trimming took 5 bases from V and 1 from J, leaving 33 bases between them. CDR3 DNA: TGTGCCAGCAGCACAGGCGGTCAAGCGAATAATATTCATTCCAAGGCCAAAAACATTCAGTACTTC. Translation gives CASSTGGQANNIHSKAKNIQYF.

This rearrangement joins TRBV29-1 to TRBJ1-2; maybe TRBD1 (5 bases). There are 15 residues in the CDR3. Germline V CDR1 and CDR2: SQVTM, ANQGSEA. Trimming took 0 bases from V and 6 from J, leaving 17 bases between them. In nucleotides, the CDR3 is TGCAGCGTTGAAGATTCCGGCAGGGTAGATAATGGCTACACCTTC. It encodes CSVEDSGRVDNGYTF.

The V and J genes are TRBV2 and TRBJ2-7; D possibly matches TRBD1 or TRBD2 (5 bases each). Trimming stripped 7 bases from V and 4 bases from J, with 17 bases between. The CDR3 is made up of 14 amino acids. The germline V gene encodes CDR1 SNHLY and CDR2 FYNNEI. CDR3 residues: CASNDARGAYEQYF. CDR3 sequence (DNA): TGTGCCAGCAATGATGCAAGGGGAGCTTACGAGCAGTACTTC.

The chain combines TRBV6-2 or TRBV6-3 with TRBJ1-1; D uncertain. V lost 2 bases and J 5 bases, leaving 12 bases between the germline ends. The CDR3 is 14 residues long. The V gene's germline CDR1 is MNHEY and CDR2 SVGEGT. Written as DNA, the CDR3 is TGTGCCAGCAGTTACGCGGGGAGGGTTACTGAAGCTTTCTTT. Translation: CASSYAGRVTEAFF.

The chain links TRBV27 to TRBJ2-6, with a tentative D call TRBD1 (6 bases). The CDR3 length is 15 residues. V was clipped by 6 bases and J by 3 bases, with 12 bases between them. Germline V CDR1 and CDR2: MNHEY, SMNVEV (reference sequence). The CDR3 loop reads CASSVQGFGANVLTF. The CDR3 DNA follows: TGTGCCAGCAGCGTGCAGGGGTTTGGGGCCAACGTCCTGACTTTC. Filled out from reference TRBV27 and TRBJ2-6, the complete variable domain reads EAQVTQNPRYLITVTGKKLTVTCSQNMNHEYMSWYRQDPGLGLRQIYYSMNVEVTDKGDVPEGYKVSRKEKRNFPLILESPSPNQTSLYFCASSVQGFGANVLTFGAGSRLTVL.

The chain recombines TRBV6-1 with TRBJ1-1; weak D call: TRBD1 (5 bases). CDR1 and CDR2 (germline): MNHNS, SASEGT. V was trimmed by 8 bases and J by 1 base, leaving 14 bases between them. The CDR3 has 14 residues. The CDR3 here is CASRKSGQNTEAFF. In DNA form, the CDR3 reads TGTGCCAGCCGAAAAAGTGGACAGAACACTGAAGCTTTCTTT.